In its sample, the clone carrying this T cell receptor (beta chain) was seen many times. Its antigen is not known. This sample was included in a study of blood T cells in healthy people across ages. Trimming cost V 6 bases and J 0 bases, with 15 bases left between them. CDR3 length equals 14 residues. Germline CDR1 and CDR2: DFQATT and SNEGSKA (reference sequence). Each donor was a healthy Caucasian individual from Russia, aged roughly 6 to 90. A J-beta primer mix and a sample-barcoded 5' primer were used in a second PCR of roughly 7 to 12 cycles. MiXCR, run by TCRdb on the 5' RACE reads, gives a single entry per CDR3 protein. In the table there are almost 300,000 distinct CDR3 sequences, roughly 26% of which are singletons. Notes on the study in general: Possibly, changes in expanded clonotypes were confounded because donor CMV status was unknown. Long-lived donors carried more naive CD4+ cells and greater diversity than aged donors. A strong correlation was seen between TCR beta diversity and naive T cell percentage.

Source material: blood. V and J are TRBV20-1 and TRBJ2-7, with D uncertain. The receptor's source is an older woman in good health. In DNA form, the CDR3 reads TGCAGTGCCCAGACTCCTCAGAGCTCCTACGAGCAGTACTTC. It specifies CSAQTPQSSYEQYF.